This T cell receptor beta chain was obtained from a study of blood T cell repertoires in COVID-19. The wider study: The United States, Italy and Spain provided the acute and convalescent COVID-19 samples. T cells, B-cell-depleted T cells, or PBMCs supplied cDNA or gDNA.

How the authors handled the data: Using reference gene primer amplification, nucleated cell counts were estimated. TCRdb keeps only in-frame clones here, not all; method: immunoSEQ multiplex PCR. From that table come the V and J calls and clone size; the DNA was used to work out D and trimming. The sample records fewer than 90,000 clones, around 87% being singletons. CDR1 SGHVS and CDR2 FNYEAQ come from the germline V gene. The CDR3 extends over 16 amino acids. With V trimmed by 3 bases and J by 0 bases, 5 bases remained unmatched. In this sample, this clone turned up a few times. The TCR was taken from a male donor with acute or convalescent COVID-19. The chain joins TRBV7-6 to TRBJ1-3; 7 bases fit TRBD1. Sample: peripheral blood. The CDR3 DNA sequence: TGTGCCAGCAGCTTGGGACAGTCCAACTCTGGAAACACCATATATTTT. Amino acids: CASSLGQSNSGNTIYF.